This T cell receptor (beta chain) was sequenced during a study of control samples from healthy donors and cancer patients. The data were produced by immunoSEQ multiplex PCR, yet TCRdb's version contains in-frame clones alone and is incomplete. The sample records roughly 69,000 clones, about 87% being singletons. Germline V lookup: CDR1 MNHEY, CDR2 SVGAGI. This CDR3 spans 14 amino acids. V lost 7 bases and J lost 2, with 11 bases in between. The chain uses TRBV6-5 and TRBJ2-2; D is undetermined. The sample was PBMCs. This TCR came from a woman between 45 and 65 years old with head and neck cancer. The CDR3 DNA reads TGTGCCAGCACACCTAAGACCAACACCGGGGAGCTGTTTTTT. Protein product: CASTPKTNTGELFF.